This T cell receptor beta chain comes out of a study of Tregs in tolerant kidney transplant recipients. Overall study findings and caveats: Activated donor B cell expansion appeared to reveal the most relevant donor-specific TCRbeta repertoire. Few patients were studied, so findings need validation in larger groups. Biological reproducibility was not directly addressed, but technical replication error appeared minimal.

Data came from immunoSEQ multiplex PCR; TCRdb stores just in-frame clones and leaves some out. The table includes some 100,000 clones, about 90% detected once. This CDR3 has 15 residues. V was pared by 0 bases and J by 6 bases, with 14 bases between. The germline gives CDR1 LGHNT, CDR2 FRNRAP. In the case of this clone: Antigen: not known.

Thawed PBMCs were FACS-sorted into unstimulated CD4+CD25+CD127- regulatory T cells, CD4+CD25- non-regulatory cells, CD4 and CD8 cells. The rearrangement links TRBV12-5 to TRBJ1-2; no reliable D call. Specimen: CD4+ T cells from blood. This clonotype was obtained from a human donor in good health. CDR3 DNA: TGTGCTAGTGGTTTGGTGCCCGGGAGGAGGGATGGCTACACCTTC. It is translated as CASGLVPGRRDGYTF.